This T cell receptor beta chain was obtained from a study of CD8 T cells in Susac syndrome. Regarding the study as a whole: In its TCR sequencing and HLA analysis, the study acknowledged that the number of individuals was relatively small.

Random hexamers served to reverse transcribe roughly 0.5 to 1 ug RNA. TCRdb used MiXCR to reprocess the immunoSEQ multiplex PCR reads, holding one entry per CDR3 protein. The table has about 250,000 distinct CDR3 sequences, about 94% seen once. The CD8+ and CD4+ T cells were negatively isolated, with the TEMRA cells enriched by FACS. V was cut by 1 base and J by 0 bases, with 13 bases left in between. The CDR3 has 16 residues. Germline CDR1 and CDR2: MDHEN and SYDVKM. Of note for this clonotype: As yet, its antigen is unknown.

The clonotype originates from a human donor with multiple sclerosis. The J gene is TRBJ2-7, the V gene TRBV28; a possible D gene is TRBD2 (5 bases). The sequenced sample consisted of CD4+ T cells from PBMCs. The CDR3 is CASSLYAGVNSYEQYF. In nucleotides, the CDR3 is TGTGCCAGCAGTTTATATGCCGGGGTCAACTCCTACGAGCAGTACTTC.